These 6 T cell receptor beta chains were sequenced from one sample in a study of blood T cell repertoires in COVID-19. Generated by immunoSEQ multiplex PCR, the TCRdb table keeps only in-frame clones and is missing some. In the table there are 100,000 or so clones, around 86% of which are singletons. The specimen was PBMCs or T cells enriched from blood (not recorded which). The receptors stem from a woman between 50 and 59 years old who had recovered from COVID-19.

V is TRBV6-4 and J is TRBJ1-1; 9 bases align to TRBD1. Germline CDR1 reads MRHNA; CDR2 reads SNTAGT. This CDR3 comprises 14 residues. V shed 6 bases and J 6 bases; nucleotides not matched to a gene: 8. DNA of the CDR3: TGTGCCAGCAGCCCGGGACAGGGAATCTCTGAAGCTTTCTTT. It specifies CASSPGQGISEAFF.

The chain joins TRBV3-1 (or the pseudogene TRBV3-2) to TRBJ2-3; the D gene is possibly TRBD2 (6 bases). The V end lost 1 base, the J end lost 3 bases, and 11 bases lay between the germline ends. CDR3 length equals 15 residues. From germline, CDR1 is LGHDT and CDR2 YNNKEL (reference sequence). The CDR3, as DNA: TGTGCCAGCAGCCAAGGCGGCGGGGAGACAGATACGCAGTATTTT. Its translation: CASSQGGGETDTQYF.

The V and J genes are TRBV18 and TRBJ2-7, with 7 nucleotides matching TRBD1. Germline CDR1 is KGHSH and CDR2 is LQKENI. This CDR3 has 14 residues. The V gene end was trimmed by 3 bases and the J gene end by 1 base; junction bases not matched to a gene: 3. The CDR3 nucleotides are TGTGCCAGCTCACCGGGACAGAGATCCTACGAGCAGTACTTC. Its protein is CASSPGQRSYEQYF.

In its sample, this clone was seen once. This chain connects TRBV9 to TRBJ2-1; weak D call: TRBD2 (5 bases). This CDR3 contains 15 residues. V lost 5 bases and J lost 1, with 13 bases in between. CDR1 is SGDLS, CDR2 YYNGEE, per germline. The CDR3 sequence: CASSYGLGSYNEQFF. The CDR3 DNA reads TGTGCCAGCAGTTACGGACTTGGTTCCTACAATGAGCAGTTCTTC.

The rearrangement uses TRBV30 and TRBJ2-1; D perhaps matches TRBD2 (5 bases). Trimming removed 6 bases at V and 3 bases at J, with 12 bases between. The CDR3 sequence is 13 residues long. Germline CDR1 and CDR2: GTSNPN and SVGIG (reference sequence). CDR3 nucleotide sequence: TGTGCCTGTTCTAAGGGAGTCTACAATGAGCAGTTCTTC. Translated: CACSKGVYNEQFF. Drawing the rest from reference TRBV30 and TRBJ2-1, the complete variable domain is SQTIHQWPATLVQPVGSPLSLECTVEGTSNPNLYWYRQAAGRGLQLLFYSVGIGQISSEVPQNLSASRPQDRQFILSSKKLLLSDSGFYLCACSKGVYNEQFFGPGTRLTVL.

This sequence joins TRBV28 and TRBJ2-3, with D maybe TRBD2 (6 bases). Germline V gene data show CDR1 as MDHEN and CDR2 as SYDVKM. The length of the CDR3 is 17 residues. Trimming stripped 6 bases from V and 2 bases from J, with 21 bases between. CDR3 sequence reads: CASSGGFDSYFTDTQYF. CDR3 nucleotide sequence: TGTGCCAGCAGCGGGGGTTTTGACAGTTACTTCACAGATACGCAGTATTTT.